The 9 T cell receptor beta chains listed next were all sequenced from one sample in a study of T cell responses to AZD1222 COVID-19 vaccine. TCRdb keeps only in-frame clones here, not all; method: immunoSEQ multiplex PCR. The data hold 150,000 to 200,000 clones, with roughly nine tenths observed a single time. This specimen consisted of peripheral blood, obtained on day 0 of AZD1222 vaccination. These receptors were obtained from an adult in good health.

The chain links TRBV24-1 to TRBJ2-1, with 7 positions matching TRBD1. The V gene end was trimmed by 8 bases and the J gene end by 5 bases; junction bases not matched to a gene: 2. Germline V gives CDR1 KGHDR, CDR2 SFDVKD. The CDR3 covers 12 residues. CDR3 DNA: TGTGCCACCAAGGGGGCCAACAATGAGCAGTTCTTC. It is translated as CATKGANNEQFF.

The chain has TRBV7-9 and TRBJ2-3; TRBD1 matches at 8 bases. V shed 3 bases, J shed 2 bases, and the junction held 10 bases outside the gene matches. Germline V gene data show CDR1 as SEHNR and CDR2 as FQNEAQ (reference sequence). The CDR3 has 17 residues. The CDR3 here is CASSFGDRGPNTDTQYF. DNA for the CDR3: TGTGCCAGCAGCTTTGGAGACAGGGGCCCCAACACAGATACGCAGTATTTT.

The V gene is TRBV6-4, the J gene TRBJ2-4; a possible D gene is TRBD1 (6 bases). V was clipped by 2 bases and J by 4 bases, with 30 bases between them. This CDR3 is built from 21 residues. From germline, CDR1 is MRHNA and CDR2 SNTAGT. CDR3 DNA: TGTGCCAGCAGTGACGTCGGGTTGGGACACAATACCCCGAGGACTAAAAACATTCAGTACTTC. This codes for CASSDVGLGHNTPRTKNIQYF.

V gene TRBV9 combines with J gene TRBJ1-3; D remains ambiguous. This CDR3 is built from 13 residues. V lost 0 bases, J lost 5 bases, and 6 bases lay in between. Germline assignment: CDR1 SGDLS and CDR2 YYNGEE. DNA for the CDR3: TGTGCCAGCAGCGTAGAAGCACGAAACACCATATATTTT. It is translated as CASSVEARNTIYF.

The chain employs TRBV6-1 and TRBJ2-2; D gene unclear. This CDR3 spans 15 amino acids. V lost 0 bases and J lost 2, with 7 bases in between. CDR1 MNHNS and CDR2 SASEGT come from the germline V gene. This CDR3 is CASSEAQLNTGELFF. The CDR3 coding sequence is TGTGCCAGCAGTGAAGCGCAACTTAACACCGGGGAGCTGTTTTTT.

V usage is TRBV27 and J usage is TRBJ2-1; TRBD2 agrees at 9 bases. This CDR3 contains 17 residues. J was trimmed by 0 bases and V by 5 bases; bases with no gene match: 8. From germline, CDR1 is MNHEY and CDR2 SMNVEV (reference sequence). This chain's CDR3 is CASSLSGTSYSYNEQFF. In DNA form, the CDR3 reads TGTGCCAGCAGTCTCTCCGGGACTAGCTACTCCTACAATGAGCAGTTCTTC.

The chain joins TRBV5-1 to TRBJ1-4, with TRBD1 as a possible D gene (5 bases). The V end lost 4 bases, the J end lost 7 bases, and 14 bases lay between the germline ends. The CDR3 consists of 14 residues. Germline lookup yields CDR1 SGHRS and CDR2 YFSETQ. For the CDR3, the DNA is TGCGCCAGCAGCCAGCAGGACACTGCTGAAAAACTGTTTTTT. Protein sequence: CASSQQDTAEKLFF.

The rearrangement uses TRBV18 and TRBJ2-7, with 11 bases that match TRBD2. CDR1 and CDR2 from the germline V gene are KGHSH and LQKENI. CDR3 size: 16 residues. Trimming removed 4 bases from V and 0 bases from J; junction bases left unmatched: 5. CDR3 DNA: TGTGCCAGCTCACAAGATACTAGCGGGAGCTCCTACGAGCAGTACTTC. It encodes CASSQDTSGSSYEQYF.

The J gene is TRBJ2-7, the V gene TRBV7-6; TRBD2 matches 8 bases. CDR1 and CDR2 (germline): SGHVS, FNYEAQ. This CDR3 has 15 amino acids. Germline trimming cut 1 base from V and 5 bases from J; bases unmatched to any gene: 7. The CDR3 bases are TGTGCCAGCAGCTTAGGGACTAGCTCTGGGGACGAGCAGTACTTC. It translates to CASSLGTSSGDEQYF.